This T cell receptor beta chain was obtained from a study of identical twins. This clonotype was seen once. Its target is unknown. Sequence at one end of the junction differs from germline and may be a read error. Template switching added a universal primer binding site, and final cDNA carried unique molecular identifiers. TCRdb redid the calling of the 5' RACE reads with MiXCR, one entry per CDR3 protein. The data show about 900,000 distinct CDR3 sequences, with approximately 13% seen just once and roughly 1.5% held by the top ten. Study-level points and caveats: Zero-insertion findings could be partly confounded by invariant cells (MAIT and iNKT cells).

The germline gives CDR1 DFQATT, CDR2 SNEGSKA (reference sequence). CDR3 length: 15 residues. The same data also went into a second study, on yellow fever vaccine responses in identical twins.

The receptor was derived from a woman aged 18-35 years in good health. The chain links TRBV20-1 to TRBJ2-3, with 8 bases fitting TRBD2. Sequences were obtained from PBMCs. CDR3 bases: TGCTGTGCTCCGAAGTTGACTAGCGGCACAGATACGCAGTATTTT. It is translated as CCAPKLTSGTDTQYF.